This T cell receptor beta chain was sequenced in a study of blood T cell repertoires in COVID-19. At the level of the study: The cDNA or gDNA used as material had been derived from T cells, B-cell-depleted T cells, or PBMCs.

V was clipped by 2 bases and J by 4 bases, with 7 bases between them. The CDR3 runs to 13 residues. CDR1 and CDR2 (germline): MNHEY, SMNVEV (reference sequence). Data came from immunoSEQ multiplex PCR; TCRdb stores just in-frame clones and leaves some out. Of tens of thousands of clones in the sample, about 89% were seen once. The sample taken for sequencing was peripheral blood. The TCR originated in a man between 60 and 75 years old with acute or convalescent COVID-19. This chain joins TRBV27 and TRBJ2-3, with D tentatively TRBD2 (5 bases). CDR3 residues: CASSLTSPDTQYF. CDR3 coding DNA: TGTGCCAGCAGTTTAACTAGTCCAGATACGCAGTATTTT.